These 6 T cell receptor beta chains were sequenced from one sample in a study of shared clonotypes between healthy human individuals. Using immunoSEQ multiplex PCR, the repertoire was profiled, and TCRdb retains in-frame clones only, with some absent. The sample has approximately 2,200,000 clones; about 92% are singletons. Positive CCR7 selection of CD45RO-negative cells yielded the naive CD8 cells, and terminally differentiated effector memory CD45RA+ cells were excluded. The specimen was naive CD8+ T cells from PBMCs. The receptors originated from a man between 18 and 35 years old in good health. Some clones in this sample may be carry-over from other donors' samples.

V usage is TRBV4-1 and J usage is TRBJ2-2, with 9 bases fitting TRBD1. The germline V gene has CDR1 MGHRA and CDR2 YSYEKL. This CDR3 region has 16 residues. The trim removed 4 bases at V and 1 base at J, leaving 4 bases unmatched. The CDR3 DNA follows: TGCGCCAGCAGCCCGAAGGACAGGGGGAACACCGGGGAGCTGTTTTTT. Translation gives CASSPKDRGNTGELFF.

The chain couples TRBV30 to TRBJ1-2, with 9 bases matching TRBD1. J lost 3 bases, V lost 3 bases, and 5 bases had no gene match. The V gene's germline CDR1 is GTSNPN and CDR2 SVGIG (reference sequence). The CDR3 totals 14 residues. The CDR3 protein is CAWRRTGEYYGYTF. In DNA form, the CDR3 reads TGTGCCTGGAGACGGACAGGGGAGTACTATGGCTACACCTTC. Using reference TRBV30 and TRBJ1-2 for the parts outside the CDR3, the full variable domain is SQTIHQWPATLVQPVGSPLSLECTVEGTSNPNLYWYRQAAGRGLQLLFYSVGIGQISSEVPQNLSASRPQDRQFILSSKKLLLSDSGFYLCAWRRTGEYYGYTFGSGTRLTVV.

The chain recombines TRBV13 with TRBJ2-7; 14 bases map to TRBD2. The CDR3 consists of 15 residues. The V gene end was trimmed by 4 bases and the J gene end by 7 bases; junction bases not matched to a gene: 6. Germline values: CDR1 PRHDT, CDR2 FYEKMQ (reference sequence). CDR3 in DNA: TGTGCCAGCAGCTCAAGACTAGCGGGAGGGGGAGAGCAGTACTTC. Protein: CASSSRLAGGGEQYF.

The chain employs TRBV6-5 and TRBJ2-7, with TRBD2 matching over 9 bases. The CDR3 extends over 15 amino acids. In germline, CDR1 is MNHEY, CDR2 SVGAGI. The ends lost 0 bases at V and 7 bases at J; junction bases unmatched: 7. The chain's CDR3 is CASSYSGTSPREQYF. The CDR3 nucleotides are TGTGCCAGCAGTTACTCGGGGACTAGCCCGCGGGAGCAGTACTTC.

The J gene is TRBJ1-3, the V gene TRBV27; 7 nucleotides align to TRBD1. The CDR3 extends over 15 amino acids. Germline V gene data show CDR1 as MNHEY and CDR2 as SMNVEV (reference sequence). With 5 bases clipped from V and 1 base from J, the junction kept 5 bases outside the gene matches. CDR3 DNA: TGTGCCAGCAGTCAGAGGGGGCAATCTGGAAACACCATATATTTT. Translating it yields CASSQRGQSGNTIYF.

This chain joins TRBV4-1 and TRBJ1-3; D not resolved. Deletions cut 1 base from V and 4 bases from J, with 8 bases between. There are 14 residues in the CDR3. Per germline, CDR1 MGHRA and CDR2 YSYEKL. The CDR3 nucleotides read TGCGCCAGCAGCCAAGTTCCCCAGGGAAACACCATATATTTT. Encoded protein: CASSQVPQGNTIYF.